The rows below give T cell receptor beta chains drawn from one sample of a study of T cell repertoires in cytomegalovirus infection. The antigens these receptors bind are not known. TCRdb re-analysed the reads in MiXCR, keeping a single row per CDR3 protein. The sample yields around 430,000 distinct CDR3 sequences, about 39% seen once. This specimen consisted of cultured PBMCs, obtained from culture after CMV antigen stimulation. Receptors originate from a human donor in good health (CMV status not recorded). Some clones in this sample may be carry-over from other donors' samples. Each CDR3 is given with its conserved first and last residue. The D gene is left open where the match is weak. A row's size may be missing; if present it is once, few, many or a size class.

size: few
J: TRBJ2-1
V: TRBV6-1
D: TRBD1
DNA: TGTGCCAGCAGTGAGCAGGGGGCCCCATACAATGAGCAGTTCTTC
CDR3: CASSEQGAPYNEQFF

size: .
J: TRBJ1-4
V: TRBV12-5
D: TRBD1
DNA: TGTGCTAGTGGACCGGACAGGCCAACTAATGAAAAACTGTTTTTT
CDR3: CASGPDRPTNEKLFF

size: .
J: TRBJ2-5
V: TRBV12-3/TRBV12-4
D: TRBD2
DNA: TGTGCCAGCAGCAGGACTAGTCGGGAGACCCAGTACTTC
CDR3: CASSRTSRETQYF

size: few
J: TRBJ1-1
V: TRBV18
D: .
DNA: TGTGCCAGCTCACCTCGGCAGGGGCGCGACAGTGCTTTCTTT
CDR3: CASSPRQGRDSAFF

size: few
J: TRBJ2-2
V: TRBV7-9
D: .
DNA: TGTGCCAGCAGCCCCGACCGGGGAGGCCGGACCGGGGAGCTGTTTTTT
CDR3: CASSPDRGGRTGELFF

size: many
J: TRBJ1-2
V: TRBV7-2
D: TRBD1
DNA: TGTGCCAGCAGATCTTATCCGGGACAGATATTCTACACCTTC
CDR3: CASRSYPGQIFYTF

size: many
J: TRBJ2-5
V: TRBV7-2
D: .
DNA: TGTGCCAGCAGCTTAAGGGGGGCGGAGACCCAGTACTTC
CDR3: CASSLRGAETQYF

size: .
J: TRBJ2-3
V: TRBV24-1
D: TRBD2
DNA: TGTGCCACCAGTGATTTGTGCCCCCCCGGGGCGGGAGGGCCGTTAGATACGCAGTATTTT
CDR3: CATSDLCPPGAGGPLDTQYF

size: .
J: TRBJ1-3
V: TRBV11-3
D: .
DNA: TGTGCCAGCAGCCGAGGTGGTGGATCGGACACCATATATTTT
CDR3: CASSRGGGSDTIYF

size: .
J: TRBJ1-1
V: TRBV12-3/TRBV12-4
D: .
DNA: TGTGCCAGCTTCCTGGACAGATATGACACTGAAGCTTTCTTT
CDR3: CASFLDRYDTEAFF

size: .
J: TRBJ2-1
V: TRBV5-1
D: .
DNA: TGCGCCAGCAGCTTGGGCCAAAGCGTAAAAAGCTCCTACAATGAGCAGTTCTTC
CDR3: CASSLGQSVKSSYNEQFF

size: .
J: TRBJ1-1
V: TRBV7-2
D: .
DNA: TGTGCCAGCAGCATACTATTGGGGAACACTGAAGCTTTCTTT
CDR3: CASSILLGNTEAFF

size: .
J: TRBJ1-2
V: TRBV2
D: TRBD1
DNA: TGTGCCAGCAGTGAACTCCGGACAGGGAGCTATGGCTACACCTTC
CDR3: CASSELRTGSYGYTF

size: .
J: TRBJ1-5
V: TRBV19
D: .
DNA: TGTGCCAGTAGTCCCCCTAAGGCGGTCAATCAGCCCCAGCATTTT
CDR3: CASSPPKAVNQPQHF

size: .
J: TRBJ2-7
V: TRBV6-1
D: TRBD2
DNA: TGTGCCAGCAGTTACGGGACTAGCGGGATTTACGAGCAGTACTTC
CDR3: CASSYGTSGIYEQYF

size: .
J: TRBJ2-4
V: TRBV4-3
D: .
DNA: TGCGCCAGCAGCCAAGCCAACATTCAGTACTTC
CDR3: CASSQANIQYF

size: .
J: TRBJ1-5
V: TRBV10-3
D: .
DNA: TGTGCCATCAGTGAGTCCGGGGGTGGTCAGCCCCAGCATTTT
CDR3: CAISESGGGQPQHF

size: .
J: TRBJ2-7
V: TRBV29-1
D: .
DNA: TGCAGCGTTGAAGCCGTGGGACCCCTAATCCACGAGCAGTACTTC
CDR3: CSVEAVGPLIHEQYF